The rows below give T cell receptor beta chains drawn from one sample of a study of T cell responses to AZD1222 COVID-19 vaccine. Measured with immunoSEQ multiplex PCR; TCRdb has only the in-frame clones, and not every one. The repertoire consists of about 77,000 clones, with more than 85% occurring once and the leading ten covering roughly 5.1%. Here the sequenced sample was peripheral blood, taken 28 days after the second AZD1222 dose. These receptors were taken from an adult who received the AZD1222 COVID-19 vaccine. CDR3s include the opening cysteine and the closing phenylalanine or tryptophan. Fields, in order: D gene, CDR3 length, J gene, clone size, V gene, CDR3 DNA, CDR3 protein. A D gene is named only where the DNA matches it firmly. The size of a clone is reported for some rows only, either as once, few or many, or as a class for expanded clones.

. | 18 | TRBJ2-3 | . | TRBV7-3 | TGTGCCAGCAGCTTAAACCCCTTCTCAGGTCTGGACACAGATACGCAGTATTTT | CASSLNPFSGLDTDTQYF
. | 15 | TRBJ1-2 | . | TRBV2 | TGTGCCAGCAGTGAAGCAGGCAGAACTAACTATGGCTACACCTTC | CASSEAGRTNYGYTF
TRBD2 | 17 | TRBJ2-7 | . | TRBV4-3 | TGCGCCAGCAGCCAAGCCTCCGGACTAGCCCTCCACTACGAGCAGTACTTC | CASSQASGLALHYEQYF
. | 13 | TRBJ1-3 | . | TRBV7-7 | TGTGCCAGCAGCCCGGAATTCGGAAACACCATATATTTT | CASSPEFGNTIYF
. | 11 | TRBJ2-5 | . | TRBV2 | TGTGCCAGCACTTCGGGGGAGACCCAGTACTTC | CASTSGETQYF
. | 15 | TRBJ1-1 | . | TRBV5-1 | TGCGCCAGCAGCCGTAGCACACAGTTAAACACTGAAGCTTTCTTT | CASSRSTQLNTEAFF
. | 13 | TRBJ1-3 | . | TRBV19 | TGTGCCAGTATCCCAGGAGGGGGAAACACCATATATTTT | CASIPGGGNTIYF
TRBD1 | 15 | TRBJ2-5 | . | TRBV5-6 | TGTGCCAGCTACCACCCGGGACAGGGGCGAGAGACCCAGTACTTC | CASYHPGQGRETQYF
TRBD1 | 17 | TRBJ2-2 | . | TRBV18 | TGTGCCAGCTCACCGTTCCCGGGACAGGGTAACACCGGGGAGCTGTTTTTT | CASSPFPGQGNTGELFF
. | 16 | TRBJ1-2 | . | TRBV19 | TGTGCCAGTAGTATTTTCGCCCAGGGGCGGAACTATGGCTACACCTTC | CASSIFAQGRNYGYTF
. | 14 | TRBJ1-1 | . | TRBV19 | TGTGCCAGTAGTATAGATCCGCAGTACACTGAAGCTTTCTTT | CASSIDPQYTEAFF
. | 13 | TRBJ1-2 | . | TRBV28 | TGTGCCAGCAGTTTCGTGCAGCACTATGGCTACACCTTC | CASSFVQHYGYTF
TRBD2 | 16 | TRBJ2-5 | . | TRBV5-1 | TGCGCCAGCAGCTCCGGACTAGCGGGAGGGGGAGAGACCCAGTACTTC | CASSSGLAGGGETQYF
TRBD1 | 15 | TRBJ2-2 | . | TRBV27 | TGTGCCAGCGGTGCCGACAGGGAGAACACCGGGGAGCTGTTTTTT | CASGADRENTGELFF
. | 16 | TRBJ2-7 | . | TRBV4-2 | TGTGCCAGCAGCCAAGATGACGGGGAATCGGGCTACGAGCAGTACTTC | CASSQDDGESGYEQYF
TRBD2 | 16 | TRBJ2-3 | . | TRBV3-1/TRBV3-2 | TGTGCCAGCAGCCCTCGATTTCTAGCGGATTCGGATACGCAGTATTTT | CASSPRFLADSDTQYF
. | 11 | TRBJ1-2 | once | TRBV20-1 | TGCAGTGCCGTTCTTAGGGGAGGCTACACCTTC | CSAVLRGGYTF
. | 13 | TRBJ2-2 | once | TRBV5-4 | TGTGCCACACGAAGTTGGAACACCGGGGAGCTGTTTTTT | CATRSWNTGELFF
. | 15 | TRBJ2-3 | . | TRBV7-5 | TGTGTCAGAAGCTCGGGACTAGCCTACACAGATACGCAGTATTTT | CVRSSGLAYTDTQYF
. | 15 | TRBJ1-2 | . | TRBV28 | TGTGCCAGCAGTTTACAGGAGAGAGGGAACTATGGCTACACCTTC | CASSLQERGNYGYTF
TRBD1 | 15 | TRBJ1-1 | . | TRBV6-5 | TGTGCCAGCTCAAGGCGGGGACCAGGGGGAACTGAAGCTTTCTTT | CASSRRGPGGTEAFF
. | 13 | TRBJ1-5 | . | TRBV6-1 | TGTGCCAGCAGTGAAGCCAGAAATCAGCCCCAGCATTTT | CASSEARNQPQHF
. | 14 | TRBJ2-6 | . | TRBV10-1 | TGCGCCAGCAGTGAAGCCTCTGGGGCCAACGTCCTGACTTTC | CASSEASGANVLTF
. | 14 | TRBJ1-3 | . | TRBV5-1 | TGCGCCAGCAGCTTGGGACAGTCTGGAAACACCATATATTTT | CASSLGQSGNTIYF
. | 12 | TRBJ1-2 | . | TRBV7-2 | TGTGCCAGCAGCTTATTGGGGACCGGCTACACCTTC | CASSLLGTGYTF
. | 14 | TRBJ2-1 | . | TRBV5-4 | TGTGCCAGCAGCCTCCGAGGCACTTACAATGAGCAGTTCTTC | CASSLRGTYNEQFF
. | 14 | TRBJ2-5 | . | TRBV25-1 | TGTGCCAGCAGTGACGGTCCTTTCGGGGGGACCCAGTACTTC | CASSDGPFGGTQYF
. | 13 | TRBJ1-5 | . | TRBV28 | TGTGCCAGCAAAAGACGAGCAAATCAGCCCCAGCATTTT | CASKRRANQPQHF
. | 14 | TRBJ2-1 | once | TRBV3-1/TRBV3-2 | TGTGCCAGCGGAGGGGGAGTGAGGGGCAATGAGCAGTTCTTC | CASGGGVRGNEQFF
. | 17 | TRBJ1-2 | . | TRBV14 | TGTGCCAGCAGCCATCGGGGTAGAGGTGTGTCTGACTATGGCTACACCTTC | CASSHRGRGVSDYGYTF
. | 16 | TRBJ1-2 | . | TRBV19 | TGTGCCAGTAGTATGGCAGGGACACCGCTTGACTATGGCTACACCTTC | CASSMAGTPLDYGYTF
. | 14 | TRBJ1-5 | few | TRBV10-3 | TGTGCCATCAGTTTTGCCGCAGCAGAGGAGCCCCAGCATTTT | CAISFAAAEEPQHF
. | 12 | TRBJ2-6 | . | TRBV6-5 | TGTGCCAGCCAGGTAGGGGCCAACGTCCTGACTTTC | CASQVGANVLTF
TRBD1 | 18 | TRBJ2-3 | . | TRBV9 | TGTGCCAGCAGCCCTCGGACAGGGGAATGGCTTCTTACAGATACGCAGTATTTT | CASSPRTGEWLLTDTQYF